This T cell receptor (beta chain) was recovered during a study of memory CD4+ T cells and cytomegalovirus serostatus. As for the study in general: Of the healthy Belgian adults, several were CMV seropositive and 24 seronegative. Findings and limits, study-wide: The CMV-associated TCR signature appears largely within the CD4+ memory repertoire. About 40% of the roughly 160 known CMV-associated TCRbeta sequences appeared in CD4+ memory.

The sort gate was single viable CD3+CD4+CD8-CD45RO+ cells for memory CD4+ T cells. This clone has just one count. Antigen unknown. This CDR3 region has 15 residues. Germline assignment: CDR1 MNHNS and CDR2 SASEGT. The V end lost 2 bases, the J end lost 2 bases, and 12 bases lay between the germline ends. The protocol was immunoSEQ multiplex PCR, while the TCRdb copy is restricted to in-frame clones and leaves out a portion. The sample records about 41,000 clones, roughly 77% being singletons. The sequenced sample consisted of memory CD4+ T cells from blood. This clonotype originated in an adult in good health and CMV-seronegative. The rearrangement uses TRBV6-1 and TRBJ2-5; D is possibly TRBD1 (5 bases). CDR3 sequence: CASSESRALQETQYF. The CDR3 nucleotides read TGTGCCAGCAGTGAATCCAGGGCACTACAAGAGACCCAGTACTTC.